The 5 T cell receptor beta chains in this list originate from one sample, sequenced in a study of T cells after yellow fever vaccination. MiXCR, applied by TCRdb to the 5' RACE reads, yields one record per CDR3 protein. Of 450,000 to 650,000 distinct CDR3 sequences listed, about 13% are singletons. Sequenced here: PBMCs, sampled on the day of the yellow fever booster vaccination. These receptors were obtained from a man aged 30 to 45 who received the YFV17D yellow fever vaccine.

This chain uses TRBV7-9 with TRBJ2-2; D uncertain. CDR1 is SEHNR and CDR2 is FQNEAQ in the germline V gene (reference sequence). This CDR3 comprises 12 residues. Between the trimmed V and J ends, which lost 5 bases and 6 bases, there was a span of 7 bases. CDR3 amino acids: CASSRIAGELFF. In nucleotides, the CDR3 is TGTGCCAGCAGCCGGATTGCCGGGGAGCTGTTTTTT.

This clonotype was counted only a few times. This chain uses TRBV20-1 with TRBJ2-2; 8 positions agree with TRBD1. The ends lost 6 bases at V and 6 bases at J; junction bases unmatched: 9. The CDR3 spans 14 residues. Per germline, CDR1 DFQATT and CDR2 SNEGSKA (reference sequence). The CDR3: CSASGQGRAGELFF. For the CDR3, the DNA is TGCAGTGCCTCCGGACAGGGAAGGGCCGGGGAGCTGTTTTTT.

This clonotype has more than one count but fewer than ten. The CDR3 is CASSQENTDTQYF. DNA for the CDR3: TGCGCCAGCAGCCAAGAAAACACCGATACGCAGTATTTT. V usage is TRBV4-3 and J usage is TRBJ2-3; D is unresolved. Germline lookup yields CDR1 LGHNA and CDR2 YSLEER. Between the trimmed V and J ends, which lost 0 bases and 6 bases, there was a span of 7 bases. The length of the CDR3 is 13 residues.

This clonotype has more than one count but fewer than ten. CDR3 loop: CASSLEPGWGTQYF. CDR3 nucleotides: TGTGCCAGCAGTTTAGAACCGGGGTGGGGTACGCAGTATTTT. The V and J genes are TRBV12-3 or TRBV12-4 and TRBJ2-3; a weak D match, TRBD2 (5 bases). The CDR3 runs to 14 residues. The germline V and J ends were trimmed by 1 base and 8 bases, with 13 bases remaining between them.

V is TRBV5-1 and J is TRBJ2-6; D might be TRBD1 (6 bases). V lost 4 bases, J lost 2 bases, and 13 bases lay in between. CDR1 SGHRS and CDR2 YFSETQ come from the germline V gene. The length of the CDR3 is 16 residues. CDR3 residues: CASSHTGLAGANVLTF. CDR3 DNA sequence: TGCGCCAGCAGCCATACAGGGCTCGCTGGGGCCAACGTCCTGACTTTC.